This T cell receptor (beta chain) was recovered during a study of T cells in Graves' hyperthyroidism and ophthalmopathy. Germline CDR1 reads SNHLY; CDR2 reads FYNNEI. The CDR3 contains 15 residues. V lost 2 bases and J 3 bases, leaving 13 bases between the germline ends. RNA transcripts gave rise to amplified TCR beta CDR3 regions. The primer set for the first-round RT-PCR of the TCR CDR3 was HTBI. One entry per CDR3 protein results from TCRdb running MiXCR on the multiplex PCR reads. The table includes roughly 510,000 distinct CDR3 sequences, less than 25% detected once. The sequence came from a man aged 18 to 30 with Graves' hyperthyroidism. This chain links TRBV2 with TRBJ1-1; tentative D call: TRBD1 (6 bases). The sample comprised blood. The CDR3 sequence: CASSERSGDYTEAFF. CDR3 sequence (DNA): TGTGCCAGCAGTGAACGGTCAGGGGACTACACTGAAGCTTTCTTT.